This T cell receptor (beta chain) was sequenced in a study of T-cell reconstitution after alpha-beta-depleted transplantation in children. Study findings and constraints: The authors attributed T-cell counts and diversity one year after transplant mostly to newly produced T cells.

This sample's TCRbeta library carried unique molecular identifier barcodes. TCRdb re-analysed the PCR reads in MiXCR, keeping a single row per CDR3 protein. The sample gives just under 350,000 distinct CDR3 sequences, roughly 15% of which show up once; about 41% is in the top ten. In germline, CDR1 is MGHRA, CDR2 YSYEKL. V was cut by 0 bases and J by 11 bases, with 23 bases left in between. This CDR3 is 17 amino acids long. Notes on this clonotype: Antigen specificity is unknown.

The V call is TRBV4-1, the J call TRBJ1-3; TRBD1 is a possible D gene (5 bases). The source was PBMCs, mostly from graft donor cells, collected 360 days after TCRalphabeta/CD19-depleted stem cell transplant. The sequence came from a male patient aged 2-15 years who had a stem cell transplant for acute lymphoblastic leukemia, so the T cells may come from the graft donor. The CDR3 DNA reads TGCGCCAGCAGCCAAGAATGGCCGGGACCTCTTGAGAGGGCCATATATTTT. Its translation: CASSQEWPGPLERAIYF.